These 31 T cell receptor beta chains were sequenced from one sample in a study of response to subunit inactivated influenza vaccine. A single record per CDR3 protein comes from TCRdb applying MiXCR to the RT-PCR reads. The sample gives over 800,000 distinct CDR3 sequences, less than 25% of which show up once; roughly 10% is in the top ten. This material consisted of PBMCs from blood, taken approximately 5 days after vaccination. The origin of the receptors is a man aged 50-60 years who received an inactivated influenza vaccine.

V gene TRBV5-1 combines with J gene TRBJ2-7, with no clear D. The CDR3 is made up of 14 amino acids. The germline CDR1 and CDR2 sequences are SGHRS and YFSETQ. The V end was cut by 3 bases, the J end by 5 bases, with 15 bases between. DNA of the CDR3: TGCGCCAGCAGCTCCTCTACCCTCCGGGACGAGCAGTACTTC. As protein: CASSSSTLRDEQYF.

This chain connects TRBV3-1 to TRBJ1-2; D unclear. Germline V gives CDR1 LGHDT, CDR2 YNNKEL (reference sequence). The CDR3 consists of 17 residues. Between the trimmed V and J ends, which lost 1 base and 4 bases, there was a span of 19 bases. Here the CDR3 reads CASSQVSGLDGLYGYTF. In DNA, the CDR3 is TGTGCCAGCAGCCAAGTCTCAGGCCTCGATGGCCTCTATGGCTACACCTTC.

There are a few counts of this clonotype. V gene TRBV20-1 combines with J gene TRBJ2-7; either TRBD1 or TRBD2 may supply D (5 bases each). Germline CDR1 DFQATT, CDR2 SNEGSKA (reference sequence). This CDR3 is 15 amino acids long. V dropped 0 bases and J dropped 4 bases, with 16 bases sitting between them. CDR3 sequence: CSARDYQGWEYEQYF. The CDR3 bases are TGCAGTGCTAGAGATTATCAGGGTTGGGAGTACGAGCAGTACTTC.

The chain couples TRBV7-9 to TRBJ1-2; D might be TRBD1 (5 bases). The CDR3 covers 13 residues. CDR1 is SEHNR and CDR2 is FQNEAQ in the germline V gene (reference sequence). V was pared by 5 bases and J by 12 bases, with 19 bases between. Here the CDR3 reads CASSHDSPGGDTF. Written as DNA, the CDR3 is TGTGCCAGCAGCCACGACAGTCCGGGCGGCGACACCTTC.

The chain uses TRBV28 and TRBJ2-7, with D hard to call. The CDR3 covers 15 residues. From germline, CDR1 is MDHEN and CDR2 SYDVKM. The V and J ends lost 4 bases and 2 bases respectively, with 15 bases between them. Here the CDR3 reads CASSYVYSPTYEQYF. The DNA of the CDR3 is TGTGCCAGCAGTTACGTTTACAGCCCCACCTACGAGCAGTACTTC.

The sample holds a few counts of this clonotype. V is TRBV20-1 and J is TRBJ2-1, with 8 bases aligning to TRBD2. Germline loops: CDR1 DFQATT, CDR2 SNEGSKA (reference sequence). The CDR3 runs to 13 residues. The CDR3 loop reads CMTAGVSYNEQFF. CDR3 DNA sequence: TGCATGACAGCGGGAGTTTCCTACAATGAGCAGTTCTTC.

This clonotype was observed at least ten times. J is TRBJ2-6 and V is TRBV29-1, with 8 bases matching TRBD1. The germline V gene encodes CDR1 SQVTM and CDR2 ANQGSEA. The CDR3 is 16 residues long. V gave up 6 bases and J gave up 4 bases; unmatched junction bases: 11. The DNA of the CDR3 is TGCAGCGTAGCAGGGGGCGCCTCGATCGGGGCCAACGTCCTGACTTTC. Amino acid sequence: CSVAGGASIGANVLTF.

The CDR3 loop is CASSLDAANWNTEAFF. CDR3 nucleotide sequence: TGCGCCAGCAGCTTGGACGCGGCGAATTGGAACACTGAAGCTTTCTTT. The chain is built from TRBV5-1 and TRBJ1-1, with D unclear. This CDR3 has 16 amino acids. The germline V gene has CDR1 SGHRS and CDR2 YFSETQ. Trimming cost V 0 bases and J 1 base, with 13 bases left between them.

The rearrangement uses TRBV20-1 and TRBJ2-3; D is perhaps TRBD2 (5 bases). Germline V gene sequence: CDR1 DFQATT, CDR2 SNEGSKA (reference sequence). The germline V and J ends were trimmed by 2 bases and 4 bases, with 13 bases remaining between them. This CDR3 region has 14 residues. CDR3 coding DNA: TGCAGTGCTAGATCCACCACTAGGGCAGATACGCAGTATTTT. Translated, it gives CSARSTTRADTQYF.

This clonotype was seen at least ten times. This chain uses TRBV29-1 with TRBJ2-1; maybe TRBD1 (5 bases). Trimming cost V 4 bases and J 6 bases, with 16 bases left between them. This CDR3 contains 14 residues. The germline gives CDR1 SQVTM, CDR2 ANQGSEA. The CDR3 spells CSVAGGVTGNEQFF. CDR3 DNA: TGCAGCGTTGCCGGTGGGGTTACAGGCAATGAGCAGTTCTTC.

V gene TRBV20-1 combines with J gene TRBJ2-7; possibly TRBD1 for D (5 bases). V dropped 6 bases and J dropped 3 bases, with 18 bases sitting between them. The CDR3 sequence is 14 residues long. From germline, CDR1 is DFQATT and CDR2 SNEGSKA (reference sequence). The CDR3 DNA is TGCAGTGCCACCGACAGAACTCTAGGCTACGAGCAGTACTTC. Translated, it gives CSATDRTLGYEQYF.

The genes are TRBV12-3 or TRBV12-4 and TRBJ2-2, with 7 bases lining up with TRBD1. CDR3 length: 15 residues. Unmatched junction bases numbered 9, after V lost 5 bases and J lost 6 bases. CDR3 region: CASSHLDREAGELFF. CDR3 DNA: TGTGCCAGCAGTCACCTCGACAGGGAAGCCGGGGAGCTGTTTTTT.

The chain employs TRBV6-5 and TRBJ1-1; no reliable D call. Germline V lookup: CDR1 MNHEY, CDR2 SVGAGI. Trimming removed 0 bases from V and 0 bases from J, with 11 bases in between. CDR3 length equals 16 residues. Written as DNA, the CDR3 is TGTGCCAGCAGTTACTCTACTGTTCTCCTGAACACTGAAGCTTTCTTT. This sequence encodes CASSYSTVLLNTEAFF.

In its sample, this clonotype was seen a few times. The chain links TRBV20-1 to TRBJ2-2; no clear D gene. V lost 6 bases and J lost 2, with 10 bases in between. This CDR3 comprises 13 residues. CDR1 is DFQATT and CDR2 is SNEGSKA in the germline V gene (reference sequence). CDR3 region: CSAPETNTGELFF. CDR3 DNA sequence: TGCAGTGCCCCCGAGACCAACACCGGGGAGCTGTTTTTT.

This clonotype came up a few times. V gene TRBV20-1 combines with J gene TRBJ2-3, with D possibly matching TRBD2 (6 bases). Germline lookup yields CDR1 DFQATT and CDR2 SNEGSKA (reference sequence). This CDR3 is built from 17 residues. Deletions cut 1 base from V and 3 bases from J, with 20 bases between. CDR3 sequence reads: CSARVGPAGRLTDTQYF. The CDR3 DNA follows: TGCAGTGCTAGAGTTGGCCCCGCGGGGAGATTAACAGATACGCAGTATTTT.

This clonotype has just a few counts. V and J are TRBV3-1 and TRBJ2-7; 9 positions agree with TRBD2. This CDR3 has 14 residues. Germline lookup yields CDR1 LGHDT and CDR2 YNNKEL (reference sequence). Trimming removed 0 bases from V and 7 bases from J; junction bases left unmatched: 4. CDR3 sequence: CASSQEVAGEEQYF. The CDR3 region has the DNA TGTGCCAGCAGCCAAGAAGTAGCGGGAGAAGAGCAGTACTTC.

The J gene is TRBJ2-5, the V gene TRBV7-6; tentative D call: TRBD2 (6 bases). The CDR3 loop spans 15 amino acids. Germline CDR1 reads SGHVS; CDR2 reads FNYEAQ. Trimming left V 5 bases short and J 5 bases short, with 18 bases between. CDR3 in amino acids: CASSRAGTPGETQYF. In DNA form, the CDR3 reads TGTGCCAGCAGCCGGGCCGGGACTCCCGGGGAGACCCAGTACTTC.

The V gene is TRBV20-1, the J gene TRBJ2-7; perhaps TRBD1 as D (5 bases). In germline, CDR1 is DFQATT, CDR2 SNEGSKA (reference sequence). CDR3 length: 11 residues. Trimming removed 3 bases at V and 7 bases at J, with 10 bases between. The CDR3 protein is CSARGREEQYF. The CDR3 region has the DNA TGCAGTGCTAGGGGCAGGGAAGAGCAGTACTTC.

This clonotype has only a few counts. A junction end diverges from the germline sequence, so it may reflect a read error. The rearrangement joins TRBV12-3 or TRBV12-4 to TRBJ1-2; D unclear. The CDR3 has 14 amino acids. CDR3 nucleotide sequence: TGTGCCAGCACTTTAAGAAGAGCTAACTATGGCTACACCTTC. Translated: CASTLRRANYGYTF.

The sample holds many counts of this clonotype. The V gene is TRBV5-5, the J gene TRBJ1-1, with D perhaps matching TRBD1 (6 bases). The CDR3 is 13 amino acids. Germline CDR1 SGHKS, CDR2 YYEKEE (reference sequence). The V and J ends lost 8 bases and 0 bases respectively, with 11 bases between them. The CDR3 region has the DNA TGTGCCAGTAACGGACAGATGAACACTGAAGCTTTCTTT. It encodes CASNGQMNTEAFF.

The DNA of the CDR3 is TGTGCCAGCAGCCTGGGTCCAGGGGCAACTAATGAAAAACTGTTTTTT. Amino acid sequence: CASSLGPGATNEKLFF. This chain connects TRBV7-2 to TRBJ1-4; D might be TRBD1 (6 bases). Germline V CDR1 and CDR2: SGHTA, FQGNSA. The CDR3 covers 16 residues. V was trimmed by 5 bases and J by 0 bases, leaving 13 bases between them.

V and J are TRBV9 and TRBJ2-7; 7 positions agree with TRBD2. CDR1 SGDLS and CDR2 YYNGEE come from the germline V gene. The length of the CDR3 is 15 residues. The V and J ends lost 0 bases and 6 bases, in that order; junction bases with no gene match: 9. The CDR3 here is CASSVGLARTLEQYF. The DNA of the CDR3 is TGTGCCAGCAGCGTAGGACTAGCAAGGACTCTCGAGCAGTACTTC.

This clonotype has more than one count but fewer than ten. V is TRBV9 and J is TRBJ2-7, with 10 bases lining up with TRBD2. Germline assignment: CDR1 SGDLS and CDR2 YYNGEE. V was pared by 1 base and J by 2 bases, with 3 bases of the junction left unmatched. CDR3 size: 15 residues. In DNA, the CDR3 is TGTGCCAGCAGCGTATCAGCGGGAGGGGCCTACGAGCAGTACTTC. Translated, it gives CASSVSAGGAYEQYF.

The gene calls are TRBV20-1 and TRBJ2-7, with 9 bases matching TRBD1. With V trimmed by 8 bases and J by 3 bases, 11 bases remained unmatched. The germline V gene has CDR1 DFQATT and CDR2 SNEGSKA (reference sequence). This CDR3 contains 14 residues. The CDR3 reads CSPTSSDRGYEQYF. The CDR3 DNA follows: TGCAGTCCGACCTCCTCGGACAGGGGCTACGAGCAGTACTTC.

The chain is built from TRBV5-1 and TRBJ2-2; a possible D gene is TRBD1 (5 bases). CDR3 length: 12 residues. V lost 5 bases to trimming and J lost 4 bases, with 6 bases between them. CDR1 and CDR2 (germline): SGHRS, YFSETQ. The CDR3, as DNA: TGCGCCAGCAGAGGGGTCACCGGGGAGCTGTTTTTT. It specifies CASRGVTGELFF.

The table lists this clonotype with a few counts. The V gene is TRBV24-1, the J gene TRBJ2-5; D may be TRBD1 or TRBD2 (7 bases each). Per germline, CDR1 KGHDR and CDR2 SFDVKD. The CDR3 contains 16 residues. Between the trimmed V and J ends, which lost 6 bases and 2 bases, there was a span of 18 bases. The CDR3 sequence is CATSPRRGREQETQYF. CDR3 DNA sequence: TGTGCCACCAGTCCCCGAAGGGGGCGGGAGCAAGAGACCCAGTACTTC.

The chain joins TRBV7-9 to TRBJ2-5; possibly TRBD1 for D (5 bases). Trimming pared 0 bases from V and 5 bases from J, leaving 16 bases between. The CDR3 sequence is 16 residues long. Per the germline V gene, CDR1 is SEHNR and CDR2 is FQNEAQ (reference sequence). This CDR3 reads CASSLAYQAGKETQYF. The DNA for the CDR3 is TGTGCCAGCAGCTTAGCATACCAGGCAGGGAAGGAGACCCAGTACTTC.

This clonotype has just a few counts. The chain couples TRBV25-1 to TRBJ2-6, with unresolved D. Germline V CDR1 and CDR2: MGHDK, SYGVNS. This CDR3 is built from 13 residues. Trimming took off 10 bases at V and 2 bases at J, with 9 bases between the two ends. CDR3 amino acids: CATNTPGANVLTF. The CDR3, as DNA: TGTGCCACCAATACTCCTGGGGCCAACGTCCTGACTTTC.

The rearrangement uses TRBV29-1 and TRBJ1-5; TRBD1 is a possible D gene (5 bases). Germline-derived CDR1 and CDR2 are SQVTM and ANQGSEA. V was trimmed by 0 bases and J by 4 bases, leaving 7 bases between them. The CDR3 runs to 13 residues. The chain's CDR3 is CSVEEDMNQPQHF. The CDR3 DNA sequence: TGCAGCGTTGAAGAGGACATGAATCAGCCCCAGCATTTT. Full variable domain (rest looked up from reference TRBV29-1 and TRBJ1-5): SAVISQKPSRDICQRGTSLTIQCQVDSQVTMMFWYRQQPGQSLTLIATANQGSEATYESGFVIDKFPISRPNLTFSTLTVSNMSPEDSSIYLCSVEEDMNQPQHFGDGTRLSIL.

The gene calls are TRBV18 and TRBJ2-7, with no clear D. Germline-derived CDR1 and CDR2 are KGHSH and LQKENI. The CDR3 has 14 residues. The ends were cut back, 3 bases at V and 2 bases at J, with 11 bases in the middle. CDR3 loop: CASSPIQTAYEQYF. CDR3 DNA sequence: TGTGCCAGCTCACCGATACAGACTGCCTACGAGCAGTACTTC.

This clonotype was recorded many times. The chain employs TRBV9 and TRBJ2-7; D not certain. This CDR3 comprises 14 residues. With 5 bases removed from V and 0 bases from J, the gap between germline ends came to 12 bases. Germline lookup yields CDR1 SGDLS and CDR2 YYNGEE. CDR3 loop: CASSVGGRSYEQYF. The CDR3 DNA reads as TGTGCCAGCAGTGTGGGCGGCCGCTCCTACGAGCAGTACTTC.